A single sample gave rise to the 9 T cell receptor beta chains below, sequenced in a study of T cell responses to AZD1222 COVID-19 vaccine. Method: immunoSEQ multiplex PCR; TCRdb's copy keeps in-frame clones and lacks some. The sample holds 130,000 to 150,000 clones, approximately 90% seen once. The sample consisted of peripheral blood, taken on day 0 of AZD1222 vaccination. The source of these receptors is an adult in good health.

This sequence joins TRBV6-1 and TRBJ2-1, with D possibly TRBD1 on 6 matching bases. V was trimmed by 2 bases and J by 4 bases, leaving 15 bases between them. Germline loops: CDR1 MNHNS, CDR2 SASEGT. The CDR3 loop spans 16 amino acids. CDR3 coding DNA: TGTGCCAGCAGTGAAACCATCCGGGACACTTACAATGAGCAGTTCTTC. Its protein product is CASSETIRDTYNEQFF.

The gene calls are TRBV7-8 and TRBJ2-3; TRBD2 aligns across 11 bases. This CDR3 is built from 16 residues. V shed 5 bases, J shed 1 base, and the junction held 5 bases outside the gene matches. The germline V gene encodes CDR1 SGHVS and CDR2 FQNEAQ. The CDR3 sequence is CASSPELAGGTDTQYF. CDR3 in DNA: TGTGCCAGCAGCCCAGAACTAGCGGGAGGCACAGATACGCAGTATTTT.

The gene calls are TRBV7-2 and TRBJ1-5; the D gene is possibly TRBD1 (5 bases). The CDR3 has 13 amino acids. Germline V gives CDR1 SGHTA, CDR2 FQGNSA. Trimming left V 1 base short and J 7 bases short, with 8 bases between. CDR3 sequence: CASSLVRDQPQHF. For the CDR3, the DNA is TGTGCCAGCAGCTTAGTCAGGGACCAGCCCCAGCATTTT.

The chain recombines TRBV2 with TRBJ2-7; tentative D call: TRBD2 (6 bases). The V and J ends lost 8 bases and 2 bases respectively, with 10 bases between them. CDR3 size: 12 residues. CDR1 SNHLY and CDR2 FYNNEI come from the germline V gene. The CDR3 sequence: CASRDFTYEQYF. For the CDR3, the DNA is TGTGCCAGCCGGGACTTTACCTACGAGCAGTACTTC.

The rearrangement uses TRBV7-2 and TRBJ1-6; weak D call: TRBD1 (6 bases). V shed 5 bases and J shed 3 bases, with 14 bases lying between them. CDR1 is SGHTA, CDR2 FQGNSA, per germline. The CDR3 length is 16 residues. The CDR3 nucleotides read TGTGCCAGCAGCCCATTCGGGGGCAACTATAATTCACCCCTCCACTTT. Residues: CASSPFGGNYNSPLHF.

V and J are TRBV6-5 and TRBJ2-5; D is unresolved. CDR3 length: 14 residues. V lost 2 bases and J 1 base, leaving 8 bases between the germline ends. CDR1 and CDR2 from the germline V gene are MNHEY and SVGAGI. CDR3 bases: TGTGCCAGCAGTTACGCACGAATCCAAGAGACCCAGTACTTC. Translation gives CASSYARIQETQYF.

The CDR3 loop reads CATSRGAMGDEQYF. The CDR3 bases are TGTGCCACCAGCAGAGGGGCGATGGGGGACGAGCAGTACTTC. This sequence joins TRBV15 and TRBJ2-7; tentatively, D is TRBD1 or TRBD2 (5 bases each). CDR1 is LNHNV and CDR2 is YYDKDF in the germline V gene (reference sequence). This CDR3 contains 14 residues. V lost 1 base and J lost 5, with 12 bases in between. Full variable domain (rest looked up from reference TRBV15 and TRBJ2-7): DAMVIQNPRYQVTQFGKPVTLSCSQTLNHNVMYWYQQKSSQAPKLLFHYYDKDFNNEADTPDNFQSRRPNTSFCFLDIRSPGLGDTAMYLCATSRGAMGDEQYFGPGTRLTVT.

This chain joins TRBV3-1 (or the pseudogene TRBV3-2) and TRBJ1-5; no clear D gene. The CDR3 spans 16 residues. V was trimmed by 0 bases and J by 4 bases, leaving 13 bases between them. Germline V gives CDR1 LGHDT, CDR2 YNNKEL (reference sequence). CDR3 sequence reads: CASSQDGVTANQPQHF. CDR3 in DNA: TGTGCCAGCAGCCAAGATGGTGTTACAGCTAATCAGCCCCAGCATTTT.

The chain combines TRBV18 with TRBJ1-2; maybe TRBD1 (5 bases). V lost 0 bases to trimming and J lost 8 bases, with 7 bases between them. In germline, CDR1 is KGHSH, CDR2 LQKENI. The CDR3 is 12 amino acids. The CDR3 DNA reads as TGTGCCAGCTCACCACCGGGACGCGGCTACACCTTC. This sequence encodes CASSPPGRGYTF.